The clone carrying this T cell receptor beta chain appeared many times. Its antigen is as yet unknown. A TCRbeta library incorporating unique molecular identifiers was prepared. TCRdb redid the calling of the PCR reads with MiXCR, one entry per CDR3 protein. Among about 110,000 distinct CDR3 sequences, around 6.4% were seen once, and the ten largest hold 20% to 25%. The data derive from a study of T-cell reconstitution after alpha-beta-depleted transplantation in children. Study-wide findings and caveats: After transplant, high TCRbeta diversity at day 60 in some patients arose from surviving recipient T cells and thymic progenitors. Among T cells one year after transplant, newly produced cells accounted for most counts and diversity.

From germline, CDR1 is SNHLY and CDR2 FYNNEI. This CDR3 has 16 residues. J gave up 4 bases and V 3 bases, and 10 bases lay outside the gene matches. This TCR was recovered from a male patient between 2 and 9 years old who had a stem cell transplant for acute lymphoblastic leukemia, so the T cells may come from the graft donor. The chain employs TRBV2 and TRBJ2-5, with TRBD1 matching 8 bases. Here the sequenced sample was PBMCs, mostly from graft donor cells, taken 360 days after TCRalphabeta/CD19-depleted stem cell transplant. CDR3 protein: CASSERRQGTVETQYF. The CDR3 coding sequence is TGTGCCAGCAGTGAGCGCCGACAGGGGACGGTAGAGACCCAGTACTTC.